Listed below are T cell receptor beta chains from one sample, sequenced in a study of blood T cell repertoires in COVID-19. The method was immunoSEQ multiplex PCR; TCRdb's version includes in-frame clones alone and lacks a portion of them. The sample has 130,000 or so clones; about four fifths are singletons. The sample consisted of PBMCs or T cells enriched from blood (not recorded which). The receptor set was obtained from a woman in her 50s with acute COVID-19. Both conserved end residues are part of each CDR3. The order of the fields is clone size, D gene, CDR3 length, V gene, J gene, CDR3 protein, CDR3 DNA. D genes are given only for firm matches. Rows may omit the clone size; those that give it use once, few, many or a size class.

>NA|NA|13|TRBV10-3|TRBJ2-7
CAISEWASREQYF
TGTGCCATCAGTGAGTGGGCCTCTCGCGAGCAGTACTTC
>NA|TRBD1|16|TRBV19|TRBJ1-5
CASSILGGPSNQPQHF
TGTGCCAGTAGTATATTAGGGGGCCCCAGCAATCAGCCCCAGCATTTT
>once|NA|15|TRBV2|TRBJ2-1
CASSEGQGSRWKQFF
TGTGCCAGCAGTGAAGGGCAGGGGTCCCGCTGGAAGCAGTTCTTC
>NA|TRBD2|18|TRBV7-2|TRBJ2-1
CASSLGAAGAPSYNEQFF
TGTGCCAGCAGCTTAGGGGCAGCGGGAGCCCCCTCCTACAATGAGCAGTTCTTC
>NA|TRBD2|13|TRBV30|TRBJ2-1
CAWSWTRNNEQFF
TGTGCCTGGAGTTGGACTAGGAACAATGAGCAGTTCTTC
>many|NA|12|TRBV11-3|TRBJ2-3
CASGFGSDTQYF
TGTGCCAGCGGCTTCGGGTCCGATACGCAGTATTTT
>once|TRBD2|16|TRBV10-3|TRBJ2-3
CAISEGVAGVVDTQYF
TGTGCCATCAGTGAAGGAGTAGCGGGAGTCGTAGATACGCAGTATTTT
>NA|NA|15|TRBV19|TRBJ2-7
CASSVQTGPTYEQYF
TGTGCCAGTAGTGTTCAGACAGGCCCGACCTACGAGCAGTACTTC
>NA|TRBD1|14|TRBV6-5|TRBJ1-2
CASSRNRDSKGYTF
TGTGCCAGCAGCCGTAACCGGGACAGTAAGGGCTACACCTTC
>NA|TRBD1|13|TRBV30|TRBJ1-6
CAWSQQGNSPLHF
TGTGCCTGGAGTCAACAGGGGAATTCACCCCTCCACTTT
>NA|NA|13|TRBV6-6|TRBJ1-5
CASSLREDQPQHF
TGTGCCAGCAGTTTACGGGAAGATCAGCCCCAGCATTTT
>NA|NA|15|TRBV5-4|TRBJ1-6
CASSPERIANSPLHF
TGTGCCAGCAGCCCGGAGCGGATAGCTAATTCACCCCTCCACTTT
>NA|NA|13|TRBV30|TRBJ2-3
CAWHYGSTDTQYF
TGTGCCTGGCACTACGGGAGCACAGATACGCAGTATTTT
>once|TRBD1|13|TRBV7-9|TRBJ2-1
CASRIQGADEQFF
TGTGCCAGCAGAATCCAGGGGGCGGATGAGCAGTTCTTC
>NA|TRBD1|13|TRBV5-6|TRBJ1-2
CASTPGQGDGYTF
TGTGCCAGCACTCCGGGACAGGGCGACGGCTACACCTTC
>NA|TRBD2|15|TRBV5-1|TRBJ2-1
CASRGAGGGSNEQFF
TGCGCCAGCAGAGGGGCGGGAGGGGGGAGCAATGAGCAGTTCTTC
>NA|TRBD1|14|TRBV4-3|TRBJ1-4
CASSLGRGSEKLFF
TGCGCCAGCAGCCTTGGCAGGGGGAGCGAAAAACTGTTTTTT
>many|TRBD1|15|TRBV4-3|TRBJ2-7
CASSQRSGQVEGQYF
TGCGCCAGCAGCCAACGATCGGGACAGGTTGAGGGGCAGTACTTC
>NA|TRBD1|14|TRBV5-1|TRBJ2-7
CASSLGTGHHEQYF
TGCGCCAGCAGCTTGGGGACAGGGCATCACGAGCAGTACTTC
>NA|NA|13|TRBV30|TRBJ1-1
CACSLNRGTEAFF
TGTGCCTGCAGCCTGAACCGGGGCACTGAAGCTTTCTTT
>NA|NA|12|TRBV27|TRBJ1-2
CASQQDPDGYTF
TGTGCCAGCCAACAGGATCCGGATGGCTACACCTTC
>NA|TRBD2|15|TRBV24-1|TRBJ2-3
CATSDFREGTDTQYF
TGTGCCACCAGTGATTTTCGGGAGGGAACAGATACGCAGTATTTT
>NA|TRBD2|18|TRBV5-8|TRBJ2-3
CASSLAPSGVPSTDTQYF
TGTGCCAGCAGCTTGGCCCCTAGCGGAGTCCCTAGCACAGATACGCAGTATTTT
>NA|TRBD1|14|TRBV7-2|TRBJ2-7
CASSPRDRAYEQYF
TGTGCCAGCAGCCCTAGGGACAGAGCCTACGAGCAGTACTTC
>NA|NA|13|TRBV25-1|TRBJ2-3
CASKQGATDTQYF
TGTGCCAGCAAACAGGGCGCTACAGATACGCAGTATTTT
>few|TRBD2|14|TRBV6-4|TRBJ2-1
CASSLTSDNNEQFF
TGTGCCAGCAGCTTGACTAGCGACAACAATGAGCAGTTCTTC
>NA|NA|17|TRBV7-9|TRBJ2-7
CASSLVRGGTISYEQYF
TGTGCCAGCAGCTTAGTTCGCGGCGGAACGATCTCCTACGAGCAGTACTTC
>NA|NA|13|TRBV6-6|TRBJ2-2
CASGFLGGGELFF
TGTGCCAGCGGCTTTCTTGGAGGCGGGGAGCTGTTTTTT
>NA|NA|11|TRBV12-3/TRBV12-4|TRBJ1-4
CASSLGQHLFF
TGTGCCAGCAGCCTGGGGCAGCATTTGTTTTTT
>NA|TRBD2|18|TRBV9|TRBJ2-5
CASRAGTSGWVVQETQYF
TGTGCCAGCAGGGCCGGGACTAGCGGATGGGTGGTTCAAGAGACCCAGTACTTC
>once|TRBD2|17|TRBV19|TRBJ2-2
CASKKRLAGGWTGELFF
TGTGCCAGCAAAAAACGGCTAGCGGGAGGTTGGACCGGGGAGCTGTTTTTT
>NA|TRBD2|17|TRBV10-1|TRBJ2-2
CASSFTSGRGNTGELFF
TGCGCCAGCAGTTTTACTAGCGGGAGAGGTAACACCGGGGAGCTGTTTTTT
>NA|NA|13|TRBV3-1/TRBV3-2|TRBJ2-1
CASSLHREKEQFF
TGTGCCAGCAGCTTACACCGGGAGAAAGAGCAGTTCTTC
>NA|NA|14|TRBV5-1|TRBJ2-1
CASSLGSSYNEQFF
TGCGCCAGCAGCTTAGGGAGCTCCTACAATGAGCAGTTCTTC
>NA|TRBD2|14|TRBV7-3|TRBJ2-1
CASSLGLAGNEQFF
TGTGCCAGCAGCTTAGGACTAGCGGGTAATGAGCAGTTCTTC
>NA|TRBD1|15|TRBV19|TRBJ2-5
CASSPRDRDQETQYF
TGTGCCAGTAGTCCCCGGGACAGGGATCAAGAGACCCAGTACTTC
>few|TRBD1|14|TRBV25-1|TRBJ1-6
CASSGDSHNSPLHF
TGTGCCAGCAGTGGGGACAGCCATAATTCACCCCTCCACTTT
>NA|TRBD2|15|TRBV6-5|TRBJ2-3
CASSYLAEKPDTQYF
TGTGCCAGCAGTTACCTAGCGGAGAAGCCAGATACGCAGTATTTT
>NA|NA|11|TRBV12-3/TRBV12-4|TRBJ1-2
CASSLSGGYTF
TGTGCCAGCAGTTTAAGCGGTGGCTACACCTTC
>few|NA|16|TRBV2|TRBJ1-1
CASSEDRTLMNTEAFF
TGTGCCAGCAGTGAGGACAGAACCCTCATGAACACTGAAGCTTTCTTT
>NA|TRBD2|13|TRBV7-2|TRBJ2-4
CASSLGLGDIQYF
TGTGCCAGCAGCCTGGGACTAGGGGACATTCAGTACTTC
>NA|TRBD2|15|TRBV6-2/TRBV6-3|TRBJ2-3
CASSYTGLASDAQYF
TGTGCCAGCAGTTACACGGGACTAGCTTCAGATGCGCAGTATTTT
>NA|TRBD2|17|TRBV4-1|TRBJ2-1
CASSQDSGTSRSFWQFF
TGCGCCAGCAGCCAAGATTCGGGGACTAGCCGGTCTTTTTGGCAGTTCTTC
>few|TRBD2|15|TRBV30|TRBJ2-3
CACRVTSGRTDTQYF
TGTGCCTGCCGGGTGACTAGCGGGCGCACAGATACGCAGTATTTT
>few|NA|15|TRBV15|TRBJ2-1
CATSRESGSYNEQFF
TGTGCCACCAGCAGAGAAAGCGGTAGTTACAATGAGCAGTTCTTC
>NA|NA|13|TRBV29-1|TRBJ1-1
CSVVYNLNTEAFF
TGCAGCGTTGTGTACAATTTGAACACTGAAGCTTTCTTT
>once|TRBD2|13|TRBV7-9|TRBJ2-1
CASSVSGRHEQFF
TGTGCCAGCAGCGTTAGCGGGAGACATGAGCAGTTCTTC
>NA|NA|16|TRBV6-1|TRBJ1-4
CASSEARQTTNEKLFF
TGTGCCAGCAGTGAAGCCCGACAGACAACTAATGAAAAACTGTTTTTT
>few|TRBD1|15|TRBV5-8|TRBJ2-7
CASSRTGTGAYEQYF
TGTGCCAGCAGCCGGACCGGGACAGGGGCGTACGAGCAGTACTTC
>NA|TRBD1|17|TRBV7-3|TRBJ2-6
CASSFITGGVGANVLTF
TGTGCCAGCAGTTTTATTACAGGGGGCGTAGGGGCCAACGTCCTGACTTTC
>NA|TRBD2|15|TRBV27|TRBJ2-2
CASSLAGGLSGELFF
TGTGCCAGCAGTTTAGCGGGAGGGCTTTCGGGGGAGCTGTTTTTT
>NA|TRBD2|16|TRBV7-2|TRBJ2-2
CASSFLSGSVAGELFF
TGTGCCAGCAGCTTCCTAAGCGGGAGCGTGGCCGGGGAGCTGTTTTTT
>NA|TRBD1|16|TRBV12-5|TRBJ2-1
CASGFQTGQGGNEQFF
TGTGCTAGTGGTTTCCAAACAGGACAGGGTGGAAATGAGCAGTTCTTC
>NA|NA|14|TRBV14|TRBJ1-3
CASSPRTAGNTIYF
TGTGCCAGCAGTCCTCGCACAGCTGGAAACACCATATATTTT